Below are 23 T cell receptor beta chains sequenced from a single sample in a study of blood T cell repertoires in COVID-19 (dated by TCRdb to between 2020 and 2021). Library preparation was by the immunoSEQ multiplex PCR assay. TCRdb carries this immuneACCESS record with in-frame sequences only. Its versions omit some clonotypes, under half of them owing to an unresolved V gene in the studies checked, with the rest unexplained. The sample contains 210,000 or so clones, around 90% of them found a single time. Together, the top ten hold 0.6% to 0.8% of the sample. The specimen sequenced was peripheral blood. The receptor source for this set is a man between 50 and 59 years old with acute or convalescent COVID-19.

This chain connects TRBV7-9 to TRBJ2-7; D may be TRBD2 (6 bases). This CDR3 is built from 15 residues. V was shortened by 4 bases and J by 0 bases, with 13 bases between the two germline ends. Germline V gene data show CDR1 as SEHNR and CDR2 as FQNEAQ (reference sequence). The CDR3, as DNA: TGTGCCAGCAGCTCCCGAGGGACTCCCTCCTACGAGCAGTACGTC. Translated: CASSSRGTPSYEQYV.

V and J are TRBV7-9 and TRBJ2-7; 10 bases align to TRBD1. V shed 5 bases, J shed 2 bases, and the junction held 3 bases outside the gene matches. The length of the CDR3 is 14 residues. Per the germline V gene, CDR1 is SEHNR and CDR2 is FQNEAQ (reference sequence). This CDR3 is CASSPGQGAYEQYF. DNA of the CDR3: TGTGCCAGCAGCCCCGGACAGGGGGCCTACGAGCAGTACTTC.

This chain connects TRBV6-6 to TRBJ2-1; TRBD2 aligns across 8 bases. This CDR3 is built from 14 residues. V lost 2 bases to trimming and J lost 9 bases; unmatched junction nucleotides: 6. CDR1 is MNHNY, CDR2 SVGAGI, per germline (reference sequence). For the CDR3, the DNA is TGTGCCAGCAGTTACAGCGCGGGAGGACGTGAGCAGTTCTTC. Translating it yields CASSYSAGGREQFF.

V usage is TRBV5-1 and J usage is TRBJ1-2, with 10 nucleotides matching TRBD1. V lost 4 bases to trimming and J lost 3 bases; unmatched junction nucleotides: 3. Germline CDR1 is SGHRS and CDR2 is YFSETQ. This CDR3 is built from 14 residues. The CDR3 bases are TGCGCCAGCAGCCGCGGGACAGGGGACTATGGCTACACCTTC. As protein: CASSRGTGDYGYTF.

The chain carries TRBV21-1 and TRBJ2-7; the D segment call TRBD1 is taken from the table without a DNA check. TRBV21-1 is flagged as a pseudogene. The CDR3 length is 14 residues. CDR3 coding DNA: TGTGCCAGCCGGAACAGGGGGCTCGACTACGAGCAGTACGTC. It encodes CASRNRGLDYEQYV.

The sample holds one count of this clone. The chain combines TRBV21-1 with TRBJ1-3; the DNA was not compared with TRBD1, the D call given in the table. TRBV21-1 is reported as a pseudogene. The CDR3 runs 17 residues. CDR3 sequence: CASSKMARVSSGNTIYF. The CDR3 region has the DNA TGTGCCAGCAGCAAAATGGCCAGGGTGTCTTCTGGAAACACCATATATTTT.

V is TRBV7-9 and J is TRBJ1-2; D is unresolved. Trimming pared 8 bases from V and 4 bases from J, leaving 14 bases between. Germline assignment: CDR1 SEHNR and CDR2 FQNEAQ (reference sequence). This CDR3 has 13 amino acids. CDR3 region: CASASGSSYGYTF. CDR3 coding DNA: TGTGCCAGCGCCTCCGGGTCTTCCTATGGCTACACCTTC.

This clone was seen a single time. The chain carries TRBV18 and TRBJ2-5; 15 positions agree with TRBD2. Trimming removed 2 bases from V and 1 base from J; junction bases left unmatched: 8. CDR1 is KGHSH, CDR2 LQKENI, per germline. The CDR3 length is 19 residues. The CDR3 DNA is TGTGCCAGCTCACCAGGACTAGCGGGAGGGACCCGACGCCAAGAGACCCAGTACTTC. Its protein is CASSPGLAGGTRRQETQYF.

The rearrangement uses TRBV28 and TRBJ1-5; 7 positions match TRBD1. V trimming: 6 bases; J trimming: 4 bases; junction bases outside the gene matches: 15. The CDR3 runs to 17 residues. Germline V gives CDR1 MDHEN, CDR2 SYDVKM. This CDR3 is CASSQPTGAPFNQPQHF. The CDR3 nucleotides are TGTGCCAGCAGCCAACCTACAGGGGCGCCGTTTAATCAGCCCCAGCATTTT.

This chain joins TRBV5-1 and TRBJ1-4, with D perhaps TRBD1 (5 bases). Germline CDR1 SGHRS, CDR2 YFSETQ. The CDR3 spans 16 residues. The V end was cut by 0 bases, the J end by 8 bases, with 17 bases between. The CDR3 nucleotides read TGCGCCAGCAGCTTGGCGGTTGGGGCATTACCCGAAAAACTGTTTTTT. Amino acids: CASSLAVGALPEKLFF. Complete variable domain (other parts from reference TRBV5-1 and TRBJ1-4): KAGVTQTPRYLIKTRGQQVTLSCSPISGHRSVSWYQQTPGQGLQFLFEYFSETQRNKGNFPGRFSGRQFSNSRSEMNVSTLELGDSALYLCASSLAVGALPEKLFFGSGTQLSVL.

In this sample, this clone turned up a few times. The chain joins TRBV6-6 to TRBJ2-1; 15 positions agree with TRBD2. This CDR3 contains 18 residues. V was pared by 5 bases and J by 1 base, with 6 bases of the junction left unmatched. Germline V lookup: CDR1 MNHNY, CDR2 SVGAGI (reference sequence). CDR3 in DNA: TGTGCCAGCAGTCCCGGGACTAGCGGGGGGCGGTCCTACAATGAGCAGTTCTTC. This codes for CASSPGTSGGRSYNEQFF.

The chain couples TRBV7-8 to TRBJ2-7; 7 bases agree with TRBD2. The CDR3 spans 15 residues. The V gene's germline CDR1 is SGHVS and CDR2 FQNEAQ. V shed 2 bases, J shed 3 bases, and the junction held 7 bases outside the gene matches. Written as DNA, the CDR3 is TGTGCCAGCAGCTTAAAGGGAGGGATCGGCTACGAGCAGTACGTC. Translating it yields CASSLKGGIGYEQYV.

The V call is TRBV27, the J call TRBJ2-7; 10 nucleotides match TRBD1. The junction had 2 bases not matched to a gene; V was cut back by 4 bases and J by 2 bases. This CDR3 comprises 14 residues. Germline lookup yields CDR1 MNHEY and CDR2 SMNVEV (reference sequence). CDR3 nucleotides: TGTGCCAGCAGTTATGGGACAGGGGCCTACGAGCAGTACTTC. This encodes CASSYGTGAYEQYF.

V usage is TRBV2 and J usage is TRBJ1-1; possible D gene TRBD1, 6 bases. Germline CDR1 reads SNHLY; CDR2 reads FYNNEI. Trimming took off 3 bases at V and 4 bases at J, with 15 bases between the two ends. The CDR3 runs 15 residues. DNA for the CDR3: TGTGCCAGCAGTGAGGGGACATGGACAACCACTGAAGCTTTCTTT. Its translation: CASSEGTWTTTEAFF. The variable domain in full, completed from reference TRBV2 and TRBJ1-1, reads EPEVTQTPSHQVTQMGQEVILRCVPISNHLYFYWYRQILGQKVEFLVSFYNNEISEKSEIFDDQFSVERPDGSNFTLKIRSTKLEDSAMYFCASSEGTWTTTEAFFGQGTRLTVV.

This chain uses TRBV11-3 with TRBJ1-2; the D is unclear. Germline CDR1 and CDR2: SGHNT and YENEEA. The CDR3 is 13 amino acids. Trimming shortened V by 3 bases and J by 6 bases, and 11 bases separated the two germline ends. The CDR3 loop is CASSFSGGDGYTF. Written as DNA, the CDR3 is TGTGCCAGCAGCTTTTCTGGAGGTGATGGCTACACCTTC. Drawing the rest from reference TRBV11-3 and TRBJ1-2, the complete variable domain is EAGVVQSPRYKIIEKKQPVAFWCNPISGHNTLYWYLQNLGQGPELLIRYENEEAVDDSQLPKDRFSAERLKGVDSTLKIQPAELGDSAVYLCASSFSGGDGYTFGSGTRLTVV.

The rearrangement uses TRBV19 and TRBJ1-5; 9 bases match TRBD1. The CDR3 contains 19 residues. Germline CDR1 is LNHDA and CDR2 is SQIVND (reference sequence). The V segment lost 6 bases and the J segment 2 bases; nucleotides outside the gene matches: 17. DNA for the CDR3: TGTGCCAGTAGCCTCGTGGGGACAGGGATGGAGCAGGGCAATCAGCCCCAGCATTTT. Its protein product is CASSLVGTGMEQGNQPQHF.

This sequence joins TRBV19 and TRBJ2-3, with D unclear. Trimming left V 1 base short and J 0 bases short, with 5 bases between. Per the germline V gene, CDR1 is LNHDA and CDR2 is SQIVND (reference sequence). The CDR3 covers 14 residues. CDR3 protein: CASSIGASTDTQYF. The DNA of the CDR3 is TGTGCCAGTAGTATAGGGGCAAGCACAGATACGCAGTATTTT. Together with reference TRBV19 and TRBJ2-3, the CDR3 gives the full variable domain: DGGITQSPKYLFRKEGQNVTLSCEQNLNHDAMYWYRQDPGQGLRLIYYSQIVNDFQKGDIAEGYSVSREKKESFPLTVTSAQKNPTAFYLCASSIGASTDTQYFGPGTRLTVL.

CDR3 loop: CASSSPLSYEQYV. The CDR3 bases are TGTGCCAGCAGTTCCCCACTCTCCTACGAGCAGTACGTC. This chain uses TRBV6-2 or TRBV6-3 with TRBJ2-7; D not resolved. The CDR3 sequence is 13 residues long. The germline V gene has CDR1 MNHEY and CDR2 SVGEGT. Trimming took off 4 bases at V and 0 bases at J, with 7 bases between the two ends.

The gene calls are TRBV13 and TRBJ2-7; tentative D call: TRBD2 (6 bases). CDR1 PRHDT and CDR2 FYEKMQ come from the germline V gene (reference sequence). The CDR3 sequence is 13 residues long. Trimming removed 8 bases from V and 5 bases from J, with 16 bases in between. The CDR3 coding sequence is TGTGCCAGCGGCATCCGGGGGAGAGACGAGCAGTACTTC. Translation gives CASGIRGRDEQYF.

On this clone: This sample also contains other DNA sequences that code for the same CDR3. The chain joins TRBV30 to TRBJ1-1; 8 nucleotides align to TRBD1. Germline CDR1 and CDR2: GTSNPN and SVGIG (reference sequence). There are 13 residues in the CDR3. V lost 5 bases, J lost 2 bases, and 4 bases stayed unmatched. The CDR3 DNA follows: TGTGCCTGGTCCGGACAGGGAAACACTGAAGCTTTCTTT. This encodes CAWSGQGNTEAFF.

CDR3: CASSLLGAVNTEAFF. In DNA, the CDR3 is TGTGCCAGCAGTTTATTGGGGGCGGTGAACACTGAAGCTTTCTTT. The rearrangement uses TRBV28 and TRBJ1-1, with a tentative D call TRBD1 (6 bases). CDR1 is MDHEN and CDR2 is SYDVKM in the germline V gene. V was pared by 1 base and J by 0 bases, with 9 bases between. The CDR3 loop spans 15 amino acids.

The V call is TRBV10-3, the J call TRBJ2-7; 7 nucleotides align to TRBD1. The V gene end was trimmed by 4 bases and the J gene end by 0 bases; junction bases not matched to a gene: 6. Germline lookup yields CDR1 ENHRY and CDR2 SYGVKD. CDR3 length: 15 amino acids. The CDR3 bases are TGTGCCATCAGTGGAACTTGGACAGGCTCCTACGAGCAGTACTTC. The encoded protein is CAISGTWTGSYEQYF.

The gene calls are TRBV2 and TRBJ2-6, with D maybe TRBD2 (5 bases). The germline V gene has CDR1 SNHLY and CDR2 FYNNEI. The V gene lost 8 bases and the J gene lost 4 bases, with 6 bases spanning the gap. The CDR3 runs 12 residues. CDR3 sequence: CASSGGANVLTF. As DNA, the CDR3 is TGTGCCAGCTCGGGGGGGGCCAACGTCCTGACTTTC.